The next 19 T cell receptor beta chains were all read from a single sample in a study of T-cell memory formation after mild COVID-19. TCRdb redid the calling of the 5' RACE reads with MiXCR, one entry per CDR3 protein. The profile shows some 450,000 distinct CDR3 sequences, about a sixth of them singletons. Sequences were obtained from PBMCs or a T cell subset sorted from them (not recorded which). These receptor sequences come from a man aged 18 to 35 who had mild COVID-19 (a few samples of this study predate the infection). Cell type and time point are not known.

This chain uses TRBV24-1 with TRBJ1-2; TRBD1 matches 7 bases. Germline values: CDR1 KGHDR, CDR2 SFDVKD. The CDR3 is made up of 13 amino acids. Unmatched junction bases numbered 12, after V lost 10 bases and J lost 8 bases. Here the CDR3 reads CATSHRGAKGYTF. The CDR3 DNA is TGTGCCACGTCTCACAGGGGAGCGAAAGGCTACACCTTC.

The genes are TRBV29-1 and TRBJ2-7; TRBD1 matches 11 bases. CDR1 and CDR2 (germline): SQVTM, ANQGSEA. The CDR3 contains 15 residues. Trimming removed 5 bases from V and 3 bases from J; junction bases left unmatched: 9. CDR3 bases: TGCAGCGTTCCTGGGACCGGGACAGGGGGCTACGAGCAGTACTTC. Its protein product is CSVPGTGTGGYEQYF.

This chain uses TRBV11-1 with TRBJ2-1; TRBD2 agrees at 10 bases. The V segment lost 5 bases and the J segment 6 bases; nucleotides outside the gene matches: 7. Germline CDR1 is SGHAT and CDR2 is FQDESV (reference sequence). This CDR3 is 15 amino acids long. CDR3 amino acids: CASSVSGGWSNEQFF. CDR3 in DNA: TGTGCCAGCAGCGTTAGCGGGGGGTGGTCCAATGAGCAGTTCTTC. The complete variable domain, with remaining parts taken from reference TRBV11-1 and TRBJ2-1, reads EAEVAQSPRYKITEKSQAVAFWCDPISGHATLYWYRQILGQGPELLVQFQDESVVDDSQLPKDRFSAERLKGVDSTLKIQPAELGDSAMYLCASSVSGGWSNEQFFGPGTRLTVL.

DNA for the CDR3: TGCAGTGCTAGAGATCGCCGGCGGGGGGAGGATACGCAGTATTTT. As protein: CSARDRRRGEDTQYF. The V call is TRBV20-1, the J call TRBJ2-3, with 8 nucleotides matching TRBD2. The length of the CDR3 is 15 residues. The V gene's germline CDR1 is DFQATT and CDR2 SNEGSKA (reference sequence). Unmatched junction bases numbered 8, after V lost 0 bases and J lost 6 bases.

The V and J genes are TRBV20-1 and TRBJ2-7, with D unclear. This CDR3 has 11 amino acids. Trimming took 2 bases from V and 6 from J, leaving 8 bases between them. Germline V CDR1 and CDR2: DFQATT, SNEGSKA (reference sequence). The CDR3 sequence: CSARSGFEQYV. CDR3 bases: TGCAGTGCTAGAAGTGGGTTCGAGCAGTACGTC.

This rearrangement joins TRBV6-2 or TRBV6-3 to TRBJ2-4; tentative D call: TRBD2 (5 bases). CDR3 length: 15 residues. V lost 0 bases, J lost 1 base, and 7 bases lay in between. Germline loops: CDR1 MNHEY, CDR2 SVGEGT. The CDR3 DNA follows: TGTGCCAGCAGTTACTCGTCGGGGGCCAAAAACATTCAGTACTTC. Protein: CASSYSSGAKNIQYF.

This clonotype has only a few counts. The chain has TRBV5-5 and TRBJ1-6; TRBD1 matches 8 bases. This CDR3 comprises 14 residues. J was trimmed by 9 bases and V by 5 bases; bases with no gene match: 7. Germline loops: CDR1 SGHKS, CDR2 YYEKEE (reference sequence). The CDR3 reads CASSSDRAGSPLHF. The CDR3 DNA reads as TGTGCCAGCAGTTCGGACAGGGCGGGTTCACCCCTCCACTTT. The complete variable domain, with remaining parts taken from reference TRBV5-5 and TRBJ1-6, reads DAGVTQSPTHLIKTRGQQVTLRCSPISGHKSVSWYQQVLGQGPQFIFQYYEKEERGRGNFPDRFSARQFPNYSSELNVNALLLGDSALYLCASSSDRAGSPLHFGNGTRLTVT.

The chain has TRBV4-2 and TRBJ1-5; the D gene is possibly TRBD1 (6 bases). The CDR3 length is 17 residues. V was trimmed by 1 base and J by 1 base, leaving 14 bases between them. CDR1 and CDR2 (germline): LGHNA, YNFKEQ. The CDR3 DNA sequence: TGTGCCAGCAGCCAAGTTTTTGGCAGGGGAAGCAATCAGCCCCAGCATTTT. Protein sequence: CASSQVFGRGSNQPQHF.

This clonotype was detected only a few times. This sequence joins TRBV7-2 and TRBJ1-1, with D hard to call. With 0 bases removed from V and 1 base from J, the gap between germline ends came to 9 bases. Germline values: CDR1 SGHTA, CDR2 FQGNSA. CDR3 size: 15 residues. In nucleotides, the CDR3 is TGTGCCAGCAGCTTAGCGTACAGTTCGAACACTGAAGCTTTCTTT. Protein sequence: CASSLAYSSNTEAFF.

The V call is TRBV6-5, the J call TRBJ2-3, with D hard to call. V was trimmed by 5 bases and J by 5 bases, leaving 5 bases between them. In germline, CDR1 is MNHEY, CDR2 SVGAGI. The CDR3 totals 11 residues. CDR3 sequence reads: CASSRKDTQYF. Written as DNA, the CDR3 is TGTGCCAGCAGTCGCAAAGATACGCAGTATTTT.

This clonotype came up once. The chain couples TRBV28 to TRBJ1-5, with TRBD1 as a possible D gene (6 bases). Looked up from germline, CDR1 is MDHEN and CDR2 is SYDVKM. The V and J ends lost 7 bases and 3 bases respectively, with 19 bases between them. CDR3 length: 16 amino acids. The CDR3 bases are TGTGCCAGCACCCTGGGGGGCAGGGGAGACAATCAGCCCCAGCATTTT. Protein: CASTLGGRGDNQPQHF.

The table lists this clonotype with a few counts. V is TRBV4-1 and J is TRBJ2-1; the D gene is possibly TRBD1 (5 bases). From germline, CDR1 is MGHRA and CDR2 YSYEKL. V was pared by 1 base and J by 8 bases, with 15 bases between. The length of the CDR3 is 15 residues. The CDR3 loop is CASSQGAGSHDEQFF. DNA of the CDR3: TGCGCCAGCAGCCAAGGAGCAGGGTCTCACGATGAGCAGTTCTTC.

This clonotype was detected a few times. The V and J genes are TRBV12-3 or TRBV12-4 and TRBJ1-5; D unclear. This CDR3 spans 14 amino acids. V gave up 6 bases and J gave up 1 base, with 10 bases separating them. This CDR3 is CASSLRESNQPQHF. The CDR3 DNA sequence: TGTGCCAGCAGCCTCCGGGAGAGCAATCAGCCCCAGCATTTT.

The rearrangement links TRBV7-2 to TRBJ2-5, with a weak D call TRBD1 (5 bases). From germline, CDR1 is SGHTA and CDR2 FQGNSA. The CDR3 has 14 amino acids. V was trimmed by 5 bases and J by 5 bases, leaving 15 bases between them. The CDR3 here is CASSPGHLGETQYF. CDR3 nucleotide sequence: TGTGCCAGCAGCCCAGGACACCTAGGGGAGACCCAGTACTTC. The variable domain in full, completed from reference TRBV7-2 and TRBJ2-5, reads GAGVSQSPSNKVTEKGKDVELRCDPISGHTALYWYRQSLGQGLEFLIYFQGNSAPDKSGLPSDRFSAERTGGSVSTLTIQRTQQEDSAVYLCASSPGHLGETQYFGPGTRLLVL.

V gene TRBV7-9 combines with J gene TRBJ1-5, with D uncertain. Germline-derived CDR1 and CDR2 are SEHNR and FQNEAQ (reference sequence). This CDR3 contains 14 residues. V was pared by 2 bases and J by 3 bases, with 8 bases between. The CDR3: CASSLMTDNQPQHF. CDR3 DNA sequence: TGTGCCAGCAGCTTAATGACGGACAATCAGCCCCAGCATTTT.

This clonotype occurred a few times. The genes are TRBV27 and TRBJ1-2, with 8 bases aligning to TRBD1. Per germline, CDR1 MNHEY and CDR2 SMNVEV (reference sequence). The CDR3 contains 12 residues. With 4 bases clipped from V and 7 bases from J, the junction kept 2 bases outside the gene matches. The CDR3 reads CASSSQGAGYTF. The CDR3, as DNA: TGTGCCAGCAGTTCGCAGGGGGCTGGCTACACCTTC.

This clonotype has a handful of counts. CDR3 in DNA: TGTGCCAGCAGCGACCCTTCAGGGTCCACTGAAGCTTTCTTT. It is translated as CASSDPSGSTEAFF. The chain has TRBV7-3 and TRBJ1-1; possibly TRBD1 for D (5 bases). V shed 5 bases and J shed 4 bases, with 14 bases lying between them. The germline gives CDR1 SGHTA, CDR2 FQGTGA. The CDR3 has 14 residues.

This sequence joins TRBV5-5 and TRBJ1-6; unclear D gene. The V and J ends lost 0 bases and 9 bases respectively, with 13 bases between them. This CDR3 spans 15 amino acids. Looked up from germline, CDR1 is SGHKS and CDR2 is YYEKEE (reference sequence). In DNA, the CDR3 is TGTGCCAGCAGCTTGGCAGCGGGATTAGGTTCACCCCTCCACTTT. As protein: CASSLAAGLGSPLHF.

This chain connects TRBV2 to TRBJ2-7; D possibly matches TRBD1 or TRBD2 (5 bases each). Trimming left V 4 bases short and J 6 bases short, with 10 bases between. Germline CDR1 and CDR2: SNHLY and FYNNEI. The CDR3 is 12 amino acids. The CDR3 DNA reads as TGTGCCAGCAGTGTCCCGAGGGGCGAGCAGTACGTC. Translating gives CASSVPRGEQYV.